Reported below is one TCR beta chain. This sample is drawn from a study of control samples from healthy donors and cancer patients. The assay was immunoSEQ multiplex PCR, and TCRdb's table has in-frame clones only and misses some. The sample holds 75,000 or so clones, roughly 89% seen once. The V and J ends lost 3 bases and 0 bases respectively, with 9 bases between them. Per germline, CDR1 MNHNS and CDR2 SASEGT. This CDR3 comprises 14 residues. The receptor was derived from a man in his fifties or sixties with colorectal cancer. The J gene is TRBJ2-7, the V gene TRBV6-1; D possibly uses TRBD1 or TRBD2 (6 bases each). What was sequenced was PBMCs. The CDR3, as DNA: TGTGCCAGCAGTGAGAGGGGGGCCTCCTACGAGCAGTACTTC. Its translation: CASSERGASYEQYF.